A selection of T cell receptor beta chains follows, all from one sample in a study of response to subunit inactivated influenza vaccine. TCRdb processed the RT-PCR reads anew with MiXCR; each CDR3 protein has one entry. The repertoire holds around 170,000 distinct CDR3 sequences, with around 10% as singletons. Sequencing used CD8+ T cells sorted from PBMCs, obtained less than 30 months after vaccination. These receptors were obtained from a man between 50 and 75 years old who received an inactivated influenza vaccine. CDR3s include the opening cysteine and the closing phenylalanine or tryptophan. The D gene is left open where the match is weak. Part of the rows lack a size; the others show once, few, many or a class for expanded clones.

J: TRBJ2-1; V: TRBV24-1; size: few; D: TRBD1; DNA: TGTGCCACCAGTGATTTTCTCGAGGGGGCTGGTGAGCAGTTCTTC; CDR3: CATSDFLEGAGEQFF
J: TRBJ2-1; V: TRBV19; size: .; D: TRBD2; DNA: TGTGCCAGTAGTTCAGGGACTAGCGAGCAGTTCTTC; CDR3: CASSSGTSEQFF
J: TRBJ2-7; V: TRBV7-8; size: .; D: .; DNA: TGTGCCAGCAGCTTAGCGTCAGGGGCCCGCGAGCAGTACTTC; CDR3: CASSLASGAREQYF
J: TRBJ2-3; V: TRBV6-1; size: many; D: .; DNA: TGTGCCAGCAGTTGGGGGATGAGGACGCAGTATTTT; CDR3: CASSWGMRTQYF
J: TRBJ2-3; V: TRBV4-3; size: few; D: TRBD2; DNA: TGCGCCAGCAGCCAAGTTCGGGACTACCCTAGCACAGATACGCAGTATTTT; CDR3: CASSQVRDYPSTDTQYF
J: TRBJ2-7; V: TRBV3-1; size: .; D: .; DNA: TGTGCCAGCAGCCCGAACCGAATTTTGCACGGGACCGTCAGCTCCTACGAGCAGTACTTC; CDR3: CASSPNRILHGTVSSYEQYF
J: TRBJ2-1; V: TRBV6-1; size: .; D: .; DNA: TGTGCCAGCAGTGGGTTGGGGCGGCGAGTCTACAATGAGCAGTTCTTC; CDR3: CASSGLGRRVYNEQFF
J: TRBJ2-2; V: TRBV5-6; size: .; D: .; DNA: TGTGCCAGCAGCTTTGGGTACAACACCGGGGAGCTGTTTTTT; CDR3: CASSFGYNTGELFF
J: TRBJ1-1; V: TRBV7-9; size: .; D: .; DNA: TGTGCCAGCAGCTTAATAACAGGTACTGAAGCTTTCTTT; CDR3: CASSLITGTEAFF
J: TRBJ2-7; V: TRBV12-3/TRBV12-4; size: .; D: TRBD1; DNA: TGTGCCAGCAGTTTCGCGCAGGGGGCCTACGAGCAGTACTTC; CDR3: CASSFAQGAYEQYF
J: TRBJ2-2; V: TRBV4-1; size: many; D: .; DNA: TGCGCCAGCAGCTGGGGTACCGGGGAGCTGTTTTTT; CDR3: CASSWGTGELFF
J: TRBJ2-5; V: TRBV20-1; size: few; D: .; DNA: TGCAGTGCTAGAGGGGCGACAGAAGAGACCCAGTACTTC; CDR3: CSARGATEETQYF
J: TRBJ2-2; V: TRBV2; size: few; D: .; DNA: TGTGCCAGCAGCGGACGGAAACCCACTTTACTAAACACCGGGGAGCTGTTTTTT; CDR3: CASSGRKPTLLNTGELFF
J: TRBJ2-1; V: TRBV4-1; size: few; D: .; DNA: TGCGCCAGCAGGAGAGCTACTAGCTCCTACAATGAGCAGTTCTTC; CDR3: CASRRATSSYNEQFF
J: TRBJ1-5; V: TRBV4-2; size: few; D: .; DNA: TGTGCCAGCAGCCAAGGCGGACCCCGCGACGATCAGCCCCAGCATTTT; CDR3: CASSQGGPRDDQPQHF
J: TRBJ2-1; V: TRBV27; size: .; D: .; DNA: TGTGCCAGCAGTTTACGGGCCAACTACAATGAGCAGTTCTTC; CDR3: CASSLRANYNEQFF
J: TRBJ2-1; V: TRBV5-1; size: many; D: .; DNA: TGCGCCAGCAGCTTGGGTCTGGGGGACAATGAGCAGTTCTTC; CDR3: CASSLGLGDNEQFF
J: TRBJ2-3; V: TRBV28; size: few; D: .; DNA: TGTGCCAGCAGGTGGGACGGCACAGATACGCAGTATTTT; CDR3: CASRWDGTDTQYF
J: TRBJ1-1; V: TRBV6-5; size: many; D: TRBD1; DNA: TGTGCCAGCAGTTACTCGGGACAGGGAACTGAAGCTTTCTTT; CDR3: CASSYSGQGTEAFF
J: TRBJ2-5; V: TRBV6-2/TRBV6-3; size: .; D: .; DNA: TGTGCCAGCAGTAACGGACAGCTGGGGGAGACCCAGTACTTC; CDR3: CASSNGQLGETQYF
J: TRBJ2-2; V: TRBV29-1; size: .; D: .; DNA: TGCAGCGTTCCTCGGACCAACGCGAACACCGGGGAGCTGTTTTTT; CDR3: CSVPRTNANTGELFF
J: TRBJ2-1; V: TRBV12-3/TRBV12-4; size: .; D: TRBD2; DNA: TGTGCCAGCAGTTGGGCGGGAGTTGATAATGAGCAGTTCTTC; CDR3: CASSWAGVDNEQFF
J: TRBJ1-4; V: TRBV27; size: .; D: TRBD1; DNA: TGTGCCAGCAGTTCTCTCTCCGGGACAGGGGTTGAAAAACTGTTTTTT; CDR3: CASSSLSGTGVEKLFF
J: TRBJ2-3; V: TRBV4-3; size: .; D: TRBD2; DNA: TGCGCCAGCAGCGCAAGCGGGGGGATCACAGATACGCAGTATTTT; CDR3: CASSASGGITDTQYF
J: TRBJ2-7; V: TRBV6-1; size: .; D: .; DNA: TGTGCCAGCAGTCCACGACTCGGGACAAACTCCTACGAGCAGTACTTC; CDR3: CASSPRLGTNSYEQYF
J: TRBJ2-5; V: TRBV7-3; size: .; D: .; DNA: TGTGCCAGCAGCTTGTTGGGGGTGGGGCAAGAGACCCAGTACTTC; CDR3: CASSLLGVGQETQYF
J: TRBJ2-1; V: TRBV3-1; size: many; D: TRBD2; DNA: TGTGCCAGCAGCCTCGGACTAGCGACCTACAATGAGCAGTTCTTC; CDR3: CASSLGLATYNEQFF
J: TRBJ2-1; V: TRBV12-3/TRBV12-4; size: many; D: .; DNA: TGTGCCAGCACCGCCCCCGGGAAACCTATCGATGAGCAGTTCTTC; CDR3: CASTAPGKPIDEQFF
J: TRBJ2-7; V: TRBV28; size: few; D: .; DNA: TGTGCCAGCAGCTCCCAGGACACAGCCTACGAGCAGTACTTC; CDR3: CASSSQDTAYEQYF
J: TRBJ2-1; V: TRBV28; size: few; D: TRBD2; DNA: TGTGCCAGCAGTTTAACTAGCGGGAGGGCCTTTTCCTACAATGAGCAGTTCTTC; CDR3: CASSLTSGRAFSYNEQFF
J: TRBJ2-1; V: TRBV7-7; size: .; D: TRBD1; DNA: TGTGCTAGCAGCTCGGGACAGATCTCCTACAATGAGCAGTTCTTC; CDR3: CASSSGQISYNEQFF
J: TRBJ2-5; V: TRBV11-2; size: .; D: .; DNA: TGTGCCAGCAGCTTAGATCTGGAGACCCAGTACTTC; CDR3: CASSLDLETQYF
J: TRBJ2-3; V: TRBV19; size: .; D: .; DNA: TGTGCCAGTAGTAGTGGCTGGGATACGCAGTATTTT; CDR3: CASSSGWDTQYF
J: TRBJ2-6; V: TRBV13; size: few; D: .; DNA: TGTGCCAGCAGCTTAAGAGGGTTCGGGGCCAACGTCCTGACTTTC; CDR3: CASSLRGFGANVLTF
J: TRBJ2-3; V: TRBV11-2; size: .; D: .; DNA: TGTGCCAGCAGCACAACCCGCGCGGGGACAGATACGCAGTATTTT; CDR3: CASSTTRAGTDTQYF
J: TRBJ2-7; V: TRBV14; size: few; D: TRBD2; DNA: TGTGCCAGCAGCCAAGGTAGCAGCGGGGTCAACGAGCAGTACTTC; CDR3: CASSQGSSGVNEQYF
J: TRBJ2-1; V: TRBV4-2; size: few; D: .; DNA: TGTGCCAGCAGCCAAGATGGGGGACTTAGCTCCTACAATGAGCAGTTCTTC; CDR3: CASSQDGGLSSYNEQFF
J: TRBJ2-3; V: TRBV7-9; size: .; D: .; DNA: TGTGCCAGCAGCTCCGGACTTTTGGGCACAGATACGCAGTATTTT; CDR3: CASSSGLLGTDTQYF
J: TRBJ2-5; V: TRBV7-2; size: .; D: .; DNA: TGTGCCAGCAGCTTAGAGGGTGGCGGTGGTGGTACCCAGTACTTC; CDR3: CASSLEGGGGGTQYF
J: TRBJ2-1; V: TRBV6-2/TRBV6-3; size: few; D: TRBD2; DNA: TGTGCCAGCAGTTACTCGATGAGTCTAGCGGGAGCCAGCTCCTACAATGAGCAGTTCTTC; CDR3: CASSYSMSLAGASSYNEQFF
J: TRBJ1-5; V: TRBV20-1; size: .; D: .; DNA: TGCAGTGCCAAACCCATGGGGGAGGAGCAGCCCCAGCATTTT; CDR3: CSAKPMGEEQPQHF
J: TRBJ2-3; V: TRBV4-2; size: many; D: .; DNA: TGTGCCAGCAGCCAAGCGGGAGTAGGAACAGATACGCAGTATTTT; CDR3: CASSQAGVGTDTQYF
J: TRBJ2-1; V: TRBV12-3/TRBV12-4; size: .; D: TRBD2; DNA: TGTGCCAGCAGTTTTGGGCGGGGGGCAAACTACAATGAGCAGTTCTTC; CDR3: CASSFGRGANYNEQFF
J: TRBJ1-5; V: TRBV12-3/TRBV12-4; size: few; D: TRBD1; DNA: TGTGCCAGCAGTCGCCGGACAGGGGTACAGCCCCAGCATTTT; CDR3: CASSRRTGVQPQHF
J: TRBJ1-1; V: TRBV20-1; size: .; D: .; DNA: TGCAGTGCTAGTACAGGGATATCTGGGAACACTGAAGCTTTCTTT; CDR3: CSASTGISGNTEAFF
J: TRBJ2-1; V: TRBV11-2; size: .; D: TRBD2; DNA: TGTGCCAGCAGCTCAGTGGGACTAGCATCAAATGAGCAGTTCTTC; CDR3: CASSSVGLASNEQFF
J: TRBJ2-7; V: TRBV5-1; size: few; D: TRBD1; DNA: TGCGCCAGCAGCTTTTTCCGGGACAGGAACGAGCAGTACTTC; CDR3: CASSFFRDRNEQYF
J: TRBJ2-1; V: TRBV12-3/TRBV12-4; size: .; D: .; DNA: TGTGCCAGCAGTTTTGGGGAGAATAGGTTCTTC; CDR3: CASSFGENRFF
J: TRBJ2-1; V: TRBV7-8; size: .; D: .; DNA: TGTGCCAGCAGCTTTCGGAGGGGGCGGGATGAGCAGTTCTTC; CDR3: CASSFRRGRDEQFF
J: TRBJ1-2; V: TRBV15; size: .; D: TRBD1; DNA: TGTGCCACCAGCAGAGATTGGGACCCGGGGTCAGGGGGGAACTATGGCTACACCTTC; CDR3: CATSRDWDPGSGGNYGYTF